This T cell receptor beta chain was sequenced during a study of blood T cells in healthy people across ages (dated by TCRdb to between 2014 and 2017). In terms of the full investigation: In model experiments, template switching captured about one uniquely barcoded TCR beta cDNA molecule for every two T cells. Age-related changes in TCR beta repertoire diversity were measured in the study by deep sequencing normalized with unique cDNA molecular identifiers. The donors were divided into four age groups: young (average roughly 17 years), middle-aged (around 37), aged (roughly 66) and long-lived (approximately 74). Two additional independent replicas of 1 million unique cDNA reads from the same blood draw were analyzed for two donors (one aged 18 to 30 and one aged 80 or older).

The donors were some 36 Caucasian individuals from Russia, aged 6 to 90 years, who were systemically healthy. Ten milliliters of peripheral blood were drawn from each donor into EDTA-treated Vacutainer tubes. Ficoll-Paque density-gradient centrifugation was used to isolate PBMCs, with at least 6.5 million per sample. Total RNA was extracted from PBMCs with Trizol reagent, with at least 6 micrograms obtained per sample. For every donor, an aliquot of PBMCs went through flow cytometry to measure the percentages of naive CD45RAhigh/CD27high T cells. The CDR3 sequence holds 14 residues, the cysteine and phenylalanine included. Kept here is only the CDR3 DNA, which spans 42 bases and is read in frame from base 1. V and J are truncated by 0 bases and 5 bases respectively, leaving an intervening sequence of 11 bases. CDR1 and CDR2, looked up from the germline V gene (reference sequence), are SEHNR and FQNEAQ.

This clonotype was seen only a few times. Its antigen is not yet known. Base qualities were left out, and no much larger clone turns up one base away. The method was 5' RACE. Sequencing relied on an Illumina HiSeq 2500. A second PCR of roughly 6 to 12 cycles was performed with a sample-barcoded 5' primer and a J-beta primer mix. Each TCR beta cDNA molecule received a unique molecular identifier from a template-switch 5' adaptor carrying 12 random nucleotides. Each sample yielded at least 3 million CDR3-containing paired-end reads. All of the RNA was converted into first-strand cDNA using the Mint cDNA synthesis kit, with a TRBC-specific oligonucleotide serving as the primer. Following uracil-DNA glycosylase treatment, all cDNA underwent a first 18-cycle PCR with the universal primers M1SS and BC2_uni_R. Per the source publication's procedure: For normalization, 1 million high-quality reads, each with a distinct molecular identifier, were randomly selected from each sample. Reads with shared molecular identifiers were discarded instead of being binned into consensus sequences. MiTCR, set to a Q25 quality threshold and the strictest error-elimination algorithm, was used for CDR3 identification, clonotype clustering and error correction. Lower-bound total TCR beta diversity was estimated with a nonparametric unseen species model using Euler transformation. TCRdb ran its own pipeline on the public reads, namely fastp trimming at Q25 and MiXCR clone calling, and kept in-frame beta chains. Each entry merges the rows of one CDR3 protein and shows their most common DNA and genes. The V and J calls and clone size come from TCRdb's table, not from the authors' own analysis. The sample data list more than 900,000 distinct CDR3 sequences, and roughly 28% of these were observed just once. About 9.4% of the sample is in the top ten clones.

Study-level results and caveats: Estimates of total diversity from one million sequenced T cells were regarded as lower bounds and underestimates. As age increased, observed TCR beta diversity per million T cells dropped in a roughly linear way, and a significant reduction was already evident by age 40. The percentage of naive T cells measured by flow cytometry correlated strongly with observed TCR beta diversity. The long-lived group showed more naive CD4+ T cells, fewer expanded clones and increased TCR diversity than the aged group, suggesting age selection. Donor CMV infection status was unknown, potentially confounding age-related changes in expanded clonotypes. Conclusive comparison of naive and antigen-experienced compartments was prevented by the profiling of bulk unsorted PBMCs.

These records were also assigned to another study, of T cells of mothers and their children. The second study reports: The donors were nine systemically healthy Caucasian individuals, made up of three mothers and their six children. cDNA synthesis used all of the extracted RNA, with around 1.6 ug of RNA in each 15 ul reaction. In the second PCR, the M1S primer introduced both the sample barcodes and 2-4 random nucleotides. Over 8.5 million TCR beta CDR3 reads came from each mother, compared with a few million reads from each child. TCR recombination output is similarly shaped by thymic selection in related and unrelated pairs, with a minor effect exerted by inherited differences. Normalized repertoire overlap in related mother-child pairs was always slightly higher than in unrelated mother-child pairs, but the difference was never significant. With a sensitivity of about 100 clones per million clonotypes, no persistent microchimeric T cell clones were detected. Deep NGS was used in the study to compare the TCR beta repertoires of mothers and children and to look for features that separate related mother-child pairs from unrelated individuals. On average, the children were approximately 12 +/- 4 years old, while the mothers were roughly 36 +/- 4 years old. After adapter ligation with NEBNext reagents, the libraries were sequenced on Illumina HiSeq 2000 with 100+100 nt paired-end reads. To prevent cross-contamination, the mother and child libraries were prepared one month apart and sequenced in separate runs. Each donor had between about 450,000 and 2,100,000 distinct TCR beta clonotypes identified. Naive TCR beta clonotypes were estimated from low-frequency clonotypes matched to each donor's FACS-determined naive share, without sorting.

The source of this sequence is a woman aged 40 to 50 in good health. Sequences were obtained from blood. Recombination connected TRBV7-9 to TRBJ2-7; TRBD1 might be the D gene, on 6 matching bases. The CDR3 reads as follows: CASSLAQGGNEQYF. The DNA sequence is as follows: TGTGCCAGCAGCTTAGCACAGGGTGGCAACGAGCAGTACTTC.